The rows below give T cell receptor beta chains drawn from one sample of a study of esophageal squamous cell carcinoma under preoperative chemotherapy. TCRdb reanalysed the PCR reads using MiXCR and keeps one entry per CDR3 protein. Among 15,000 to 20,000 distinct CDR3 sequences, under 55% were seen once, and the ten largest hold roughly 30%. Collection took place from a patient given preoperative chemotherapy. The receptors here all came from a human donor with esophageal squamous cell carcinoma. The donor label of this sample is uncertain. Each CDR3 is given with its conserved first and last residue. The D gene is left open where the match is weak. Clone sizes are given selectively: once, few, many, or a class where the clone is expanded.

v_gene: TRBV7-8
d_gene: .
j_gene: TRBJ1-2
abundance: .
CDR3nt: TGTGCCAGCAGCGCTAGGGCAGGACAGATCATTTATGGCTACACCTTC
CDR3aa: CASSARAGQIIYGYTF

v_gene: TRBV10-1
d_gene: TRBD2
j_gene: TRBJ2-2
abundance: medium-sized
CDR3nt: TGCGCCAGCAAGGCTAGCGGGTCCACCGGGGAGCTGTTTTTT
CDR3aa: CASKASGSTGELFF

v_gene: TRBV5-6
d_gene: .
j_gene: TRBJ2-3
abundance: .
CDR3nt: TGTGCCAGCTCCGGTGATACGCAGTATTTT
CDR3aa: CASSGDTQYF

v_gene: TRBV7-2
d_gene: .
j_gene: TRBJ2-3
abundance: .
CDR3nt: TGTGCCAGCAGCGCACGAGGGGGGGGTAACAAAGATACGCAGTACTTT
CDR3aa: CASSARGGGNKDTQYF

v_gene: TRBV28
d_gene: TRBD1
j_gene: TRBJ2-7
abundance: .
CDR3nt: TGTGCCAGCGTACCGGGACAGGGGACCTACGAGCAGTACTTC
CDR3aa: CASVPGQGTYEQYF

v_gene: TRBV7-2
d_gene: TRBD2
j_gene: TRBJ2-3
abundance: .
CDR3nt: TGTGCCAGCAGCGCACGGGGGGTGGGAGCCAAAGATACGCAGTATTTT
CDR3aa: CASSARGVGAKDTQYF

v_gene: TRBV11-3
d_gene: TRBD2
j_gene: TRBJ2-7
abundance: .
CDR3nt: TGTGCCAGCAGCTTAAGCGGGAGCTCCTACAATGAGCAGTACTTC
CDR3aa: CASSLSGSSYNEQYF

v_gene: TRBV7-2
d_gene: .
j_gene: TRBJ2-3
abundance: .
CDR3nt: TGTGCCGGGGGCTTAGGGGCTTGTGGGGCAGATACCCAGTATTTC
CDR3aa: CAGGLGACGADTQYF

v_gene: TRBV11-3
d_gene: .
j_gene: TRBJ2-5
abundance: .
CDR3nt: TGTGCCAGCAGCCCGACAGTTTGGGGGGAGACCCAGTACTTC
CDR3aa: CASSPTVWGETQYF

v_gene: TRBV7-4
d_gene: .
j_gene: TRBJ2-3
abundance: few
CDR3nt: TGTGCCAGCAAAGGTACTTCCCCAGGAGCAGGTACGCAGTATTTT
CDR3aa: CASKGTSPGAGTQYF

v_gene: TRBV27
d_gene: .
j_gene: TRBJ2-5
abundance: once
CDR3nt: TGTGCCAGGAGGCTCGGGGGCGGTGTACAAGATACCCAGTACTTC
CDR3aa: CARRLGGGVQDTQYF

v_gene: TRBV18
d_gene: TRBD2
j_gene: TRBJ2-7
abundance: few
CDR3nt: TGTGCCAGCTCACCGCGGGAGGCTTTTTCCTACGAGCAGTACTTC
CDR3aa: CASSPREAFSYEQYF

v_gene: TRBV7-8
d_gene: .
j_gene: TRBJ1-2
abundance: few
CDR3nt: TGTGCCAGCAGCTTACAGGGGCAGGGCTATGGCTACACCTTC
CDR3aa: CASSLQGQGYGYTF

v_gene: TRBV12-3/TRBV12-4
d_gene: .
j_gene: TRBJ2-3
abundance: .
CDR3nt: TGTGCCAGCAGTTTAGGGCAGGGGGTCGGGGCGGGAGGTACAGATACGCAGTATTTT
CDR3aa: CASSLGQGVGAGGTDTQYF

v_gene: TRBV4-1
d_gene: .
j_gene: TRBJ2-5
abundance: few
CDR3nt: TGCGCCAGCAACGCGGCGGAGGCTCAACGAAGGGAGACCCAGTACTTC
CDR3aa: CASNAAEAQRRETQYF

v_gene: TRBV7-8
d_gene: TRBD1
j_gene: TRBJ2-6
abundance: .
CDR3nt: TGTGCCAGCAGCTTAAACAGGGGGCTCGGGGCCAACGTCCTGACTTTC
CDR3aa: CASSLNRGLGANVLTF

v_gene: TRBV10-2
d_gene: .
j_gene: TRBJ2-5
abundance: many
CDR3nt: TGCGCCAGCAGTGAGTTTGGACTCCCAAAAGAGACCCAGTACTTC
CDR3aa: CASSEFGLPKETQYF

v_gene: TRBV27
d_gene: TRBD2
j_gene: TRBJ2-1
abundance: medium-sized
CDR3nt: TGTGCCAGCAGTGAGGGACTAGCGGGGAATGAGCAGTTCTTC
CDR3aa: CASSEGLAGNEQFF

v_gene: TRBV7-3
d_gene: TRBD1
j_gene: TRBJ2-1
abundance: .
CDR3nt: TGTGCCAGCAGCCCTACCGGGACAGGGGTCCTTGAGACCCAGCTCTTC
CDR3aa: CASSPTGTGVLETQLF

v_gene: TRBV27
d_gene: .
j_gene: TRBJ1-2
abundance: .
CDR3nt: TGTGCCAGCAGTTTTGGGCAGGGGCGGGCCGGCTACACCTTC
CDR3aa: CASSFGQGRAGYTF

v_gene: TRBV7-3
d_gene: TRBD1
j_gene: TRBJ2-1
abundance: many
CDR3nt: TGTGCCAGCAGCCCTCCGGGACAGGTCTACAATGAGCAGTTCTTC
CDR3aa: CASSPPGQVYNEQFF

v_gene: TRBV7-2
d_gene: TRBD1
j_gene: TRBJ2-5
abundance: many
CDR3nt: TGTGCCAGCAGCTTTAAAGCGACAGGGGCGGTGGAGACCCAGTACTTC
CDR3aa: CASSFKATGAVETQYF

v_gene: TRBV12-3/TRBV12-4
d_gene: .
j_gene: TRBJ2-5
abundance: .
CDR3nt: TGTGCCTGCGGCCATAGCGAAGGCAGTTACCAAGAGACCCAGTACTTC
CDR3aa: CACGHSEGSYQETQYF

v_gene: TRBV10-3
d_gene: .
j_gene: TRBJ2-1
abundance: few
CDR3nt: TGTGCCTCTCGCCGCCCCCCGGGCTCTGAGCAGTTCTTC
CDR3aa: CASRRPPGSEQFF

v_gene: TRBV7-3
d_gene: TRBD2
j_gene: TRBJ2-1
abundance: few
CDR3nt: TGTGCCAGCAGCAGCGGGAGGGTGGGATACAATGAGCAGTTCTTC
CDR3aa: CASSSGRVGYNEQFF

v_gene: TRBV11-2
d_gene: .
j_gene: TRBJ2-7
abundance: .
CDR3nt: TGTGCCAGCAGCTTGGGGGTGCGCGTCAAAAATACGCAGTACTTC
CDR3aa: CASSLGVRVKNTQYF

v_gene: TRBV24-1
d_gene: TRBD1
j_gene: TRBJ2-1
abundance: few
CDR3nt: TGTGCCACCAGTGATCCCGGAATGTCGGGACAGGGCTACAATGAGCAGTTCTTC
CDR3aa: CATSDPGMSGQGYNEQFF

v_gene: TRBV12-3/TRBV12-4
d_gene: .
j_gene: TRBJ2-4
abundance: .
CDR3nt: TGTGCCAGCAGCCACGGTGGGGGGCTCAACATCCAGTACTTC
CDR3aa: CASSHGGGLNIQYF